The subject of this entry is one T cell receptor beta chain. This entry comes from a study of blood T cell repertoires in COVID-19. The Seattle site enrolled patients during active infection and followed them longitudinally. V dropped 7 bases and J dropped 5; count of bases not matched to a gene: 9. CDR1 is KGHDR and CDR2 is SFDVKD in the germline V gene. The CDR3 has 15 residues. Some clones are missing from TCRdb's copy, which holds only in-frame ones; the method was immunoSEQ multiplex PCR. Seen here are 48,000 or so clones, 65% to 90% observed once, and the top ten hold about 2.5%. The sample was peripheral blood. The chain uses TRBV24-1 and TRBJ2-1; 8 nucleotides agree with TRBD2. This receptor was identified in a woman over 75 with COVID-19, enrolled during active disease. This CDR3 is CATSSGGAGDNEQFF. As DNA, the CDR3 is TGTGCCACCAGCTCCGGGGGGGCTGGGGACAATGAGCAGTTCTTC.